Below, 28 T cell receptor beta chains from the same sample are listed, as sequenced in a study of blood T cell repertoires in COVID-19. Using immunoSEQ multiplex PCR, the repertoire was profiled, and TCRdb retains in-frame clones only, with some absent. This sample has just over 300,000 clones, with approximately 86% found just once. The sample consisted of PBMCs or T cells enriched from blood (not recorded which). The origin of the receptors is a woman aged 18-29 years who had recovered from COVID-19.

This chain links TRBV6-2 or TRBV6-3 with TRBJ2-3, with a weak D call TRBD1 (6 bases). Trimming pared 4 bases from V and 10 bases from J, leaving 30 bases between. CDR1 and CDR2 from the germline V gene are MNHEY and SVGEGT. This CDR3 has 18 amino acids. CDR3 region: CASSFIDYGHPRAGAQYF. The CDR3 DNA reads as TGTGCCAGCAGTTTCATCGATTATGGACATCCCCGGGCAGGGGCGCAGTATTTT.

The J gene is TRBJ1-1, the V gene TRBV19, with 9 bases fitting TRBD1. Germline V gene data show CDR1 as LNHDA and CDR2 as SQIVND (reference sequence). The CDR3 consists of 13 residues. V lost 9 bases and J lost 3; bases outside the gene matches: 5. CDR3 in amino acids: CASARDRDTEAFF. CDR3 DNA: TGTGCCAGCGCCAGGGACAGGGACACTGAAGCTTTCTTT.

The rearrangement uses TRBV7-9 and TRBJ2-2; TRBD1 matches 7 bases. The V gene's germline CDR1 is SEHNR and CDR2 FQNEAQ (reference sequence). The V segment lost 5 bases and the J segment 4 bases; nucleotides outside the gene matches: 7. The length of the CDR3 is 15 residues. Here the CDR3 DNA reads TGTGCCAGCAGCCCCCGGGACAGCGCCACCGGGGAGCTGTTTTTT. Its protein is CASSPRDSATGELFF. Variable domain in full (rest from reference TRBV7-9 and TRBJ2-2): DTGVSQNPRHKITKRGQNVTFRCDPISEHNRLYWYRQTLGQGPEFLTYFQNEAQLEKSRLLSDRFSAERPKGSFSTLEIQRTEQGDSAMYLCASSPRDSATGELFFGEGSRLTVL.

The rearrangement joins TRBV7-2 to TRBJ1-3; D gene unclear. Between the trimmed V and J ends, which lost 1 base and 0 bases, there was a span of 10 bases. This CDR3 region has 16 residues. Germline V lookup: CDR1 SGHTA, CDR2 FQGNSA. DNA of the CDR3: TGTGCCAGCAGCTTAGTATCGGGGATCTCTGGAAACACCATATATTTT. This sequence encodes CASSLVSGISGNTIYF.

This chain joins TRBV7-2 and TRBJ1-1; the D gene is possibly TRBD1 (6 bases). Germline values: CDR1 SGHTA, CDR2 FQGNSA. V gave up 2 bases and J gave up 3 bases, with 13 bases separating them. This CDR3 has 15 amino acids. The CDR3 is CASSLTQGWYTEAFF. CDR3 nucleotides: TGTGCCAGCAGCTTAACGCAGGGGTGGTACACTGAAGCTTTCTTT.

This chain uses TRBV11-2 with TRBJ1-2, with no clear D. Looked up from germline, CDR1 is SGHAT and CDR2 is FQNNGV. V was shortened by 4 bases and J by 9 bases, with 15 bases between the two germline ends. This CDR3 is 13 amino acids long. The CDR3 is CASSSRLTLSYTF. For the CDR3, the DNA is TGTGCCAGCAGCTCACGCCTTACTCTAAGCTACACCTTC.

CDR3 loop: CASTRAIEQYF. CDR3 bases: TGTGCCAGCACCCGAGCAATCGAGCAGTACTTC. The chain carries TRBV28 and TRBJ2-7, with D hard to call. The germline V gene has CDR1 MDHEN and CDR2 SYDVKM. This CDR3 region has 11 residues. The V end was cut by 7 bases, the J end by 6 bases, with 10 bases between.

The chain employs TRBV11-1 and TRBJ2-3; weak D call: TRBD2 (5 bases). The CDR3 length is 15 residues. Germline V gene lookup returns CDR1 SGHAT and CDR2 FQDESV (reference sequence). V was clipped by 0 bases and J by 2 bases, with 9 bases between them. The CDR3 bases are TGTGCCAGCAGCTTAGCAGGACTTTACACAGATACGCAGTATTTT. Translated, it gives CASSLAGLYTDTQYF.

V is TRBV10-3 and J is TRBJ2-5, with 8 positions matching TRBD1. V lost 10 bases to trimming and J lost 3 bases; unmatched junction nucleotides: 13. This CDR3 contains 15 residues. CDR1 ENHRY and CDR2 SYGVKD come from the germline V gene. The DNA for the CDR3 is TGTGCCACCAGCGTAGGGGGACAGGTTGAAGAGACCCAGTACTTC. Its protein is CATSVGGQVEETQYF.

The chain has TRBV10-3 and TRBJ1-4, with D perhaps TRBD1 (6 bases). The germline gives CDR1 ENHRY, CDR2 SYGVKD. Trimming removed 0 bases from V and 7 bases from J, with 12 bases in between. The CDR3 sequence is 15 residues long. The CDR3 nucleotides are TGTGCCATCAGTGAGTCGGTGGGGGCCGGTGAAAAACTGTTTTTT. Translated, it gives CAISESVGAGEKLFF.

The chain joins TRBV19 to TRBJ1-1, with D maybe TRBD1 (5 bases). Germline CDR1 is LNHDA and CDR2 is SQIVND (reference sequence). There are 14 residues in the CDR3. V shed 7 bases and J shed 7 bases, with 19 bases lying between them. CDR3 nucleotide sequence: TGTGCCAGTACTCCCCGACAGCCCATACATGAAGCTTTCTTT. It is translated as CASTPRQPIHEAFF. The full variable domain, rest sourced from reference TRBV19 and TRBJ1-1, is DGGITQSPKYLFRKEGQNVTLSCEQNLNHDAMYWYRQDPGQGLRLIYYSQIVNDFQKGDIAEGYSVSREKKESFPLTVTSAQKNPTAFYLCASTPRQPIHEAFFGQGTRLTVV.

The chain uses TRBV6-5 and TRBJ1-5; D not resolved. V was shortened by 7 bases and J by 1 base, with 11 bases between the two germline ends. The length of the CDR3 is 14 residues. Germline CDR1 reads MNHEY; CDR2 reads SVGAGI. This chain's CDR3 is CASTPELSNQPQHF. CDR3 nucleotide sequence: TGTGCCAGCACCCCTGAGTTGAGCAATCAGCCCCAGCATTTT.

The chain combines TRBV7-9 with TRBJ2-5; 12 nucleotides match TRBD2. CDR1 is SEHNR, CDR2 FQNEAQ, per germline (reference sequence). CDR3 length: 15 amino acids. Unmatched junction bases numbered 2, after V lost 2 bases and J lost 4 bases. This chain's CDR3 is CASSLLLAGGETQYF. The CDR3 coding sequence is TGTGCCAGCAGCTTATTACTAGCGGGAGGAGAGACCCAGTACTTC.

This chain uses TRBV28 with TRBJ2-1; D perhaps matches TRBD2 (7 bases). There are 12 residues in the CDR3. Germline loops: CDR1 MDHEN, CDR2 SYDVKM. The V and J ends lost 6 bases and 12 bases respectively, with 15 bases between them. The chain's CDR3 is CASSEGGLGQFF. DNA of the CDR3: TGTGCCAGCAGCGAGGGGGGGTTAGGGCAGTTCTTC.

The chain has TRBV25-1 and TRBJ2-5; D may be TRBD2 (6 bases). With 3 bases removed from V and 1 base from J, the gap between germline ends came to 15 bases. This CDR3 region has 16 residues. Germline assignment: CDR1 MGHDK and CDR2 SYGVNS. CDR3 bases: TGTGCCAGCAGTGAGGCGGGACCGGGACTCCAAGAGACCCAGTACTTC. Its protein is CASSEAGPGLQETQYF.

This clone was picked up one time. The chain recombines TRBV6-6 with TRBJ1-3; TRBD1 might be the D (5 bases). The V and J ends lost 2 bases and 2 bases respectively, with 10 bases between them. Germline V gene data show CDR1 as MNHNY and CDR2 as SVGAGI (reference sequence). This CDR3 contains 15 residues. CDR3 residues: CASSYETVTGNTIYF. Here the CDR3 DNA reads TGTGCCAGCAGTTACGAGACAGTTACTGGAAACACCATATATTTT.

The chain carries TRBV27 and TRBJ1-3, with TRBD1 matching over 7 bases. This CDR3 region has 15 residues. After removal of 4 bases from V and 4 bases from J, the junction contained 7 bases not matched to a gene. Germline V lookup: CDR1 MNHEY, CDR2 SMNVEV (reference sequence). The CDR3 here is CASSYTGAGGNTIYF. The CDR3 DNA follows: TGTGCCAGCAGTTATACAGGGGCCGGGGGAAACACCATATATTTT.

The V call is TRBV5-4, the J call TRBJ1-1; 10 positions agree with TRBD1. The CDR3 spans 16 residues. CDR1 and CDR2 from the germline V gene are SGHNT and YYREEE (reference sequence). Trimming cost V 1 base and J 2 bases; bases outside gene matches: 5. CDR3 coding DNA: TGTGCCAGCAGCTTGTCCGGACAGGGGGATAACACTGAAGCTTTCTTT. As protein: CASSLSGQGDNTEAFF.

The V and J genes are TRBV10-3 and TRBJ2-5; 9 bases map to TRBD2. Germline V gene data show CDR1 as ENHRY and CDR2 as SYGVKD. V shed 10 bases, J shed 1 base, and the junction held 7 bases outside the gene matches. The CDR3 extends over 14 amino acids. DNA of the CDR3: TGTGCCACCTGCCCGGGACTAGCCCAAGAGACCCAGTACTTC. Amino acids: CATCPGLAQETQYF.

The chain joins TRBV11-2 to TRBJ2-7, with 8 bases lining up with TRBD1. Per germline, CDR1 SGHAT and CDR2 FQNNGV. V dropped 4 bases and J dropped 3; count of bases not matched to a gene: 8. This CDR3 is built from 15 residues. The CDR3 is CASSSLDRADYEQYF. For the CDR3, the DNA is TGTGCCAGCAGCTCGTTGGACAGGGCGGACTACGAGCAGTACTTC.

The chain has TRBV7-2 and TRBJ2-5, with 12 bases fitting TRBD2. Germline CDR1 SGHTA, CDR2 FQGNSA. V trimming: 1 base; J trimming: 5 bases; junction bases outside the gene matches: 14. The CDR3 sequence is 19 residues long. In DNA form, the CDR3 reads TGTGCCAGCAGCTTAGGTGTTTTGACCCTAGCGGGAGGGGGGGAGACCCAGTACTTC. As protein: CASSLGVLTLAGGGETQYF.

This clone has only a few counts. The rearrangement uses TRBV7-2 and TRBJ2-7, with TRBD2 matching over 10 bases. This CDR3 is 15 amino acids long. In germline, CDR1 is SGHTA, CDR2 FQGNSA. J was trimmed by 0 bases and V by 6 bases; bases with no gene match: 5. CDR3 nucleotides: TGTGCCAGCAGTAGGACTAGCGGTAGCTCCTACGAGCAGTACTTC. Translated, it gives CASSRTSGSSYEQYF.

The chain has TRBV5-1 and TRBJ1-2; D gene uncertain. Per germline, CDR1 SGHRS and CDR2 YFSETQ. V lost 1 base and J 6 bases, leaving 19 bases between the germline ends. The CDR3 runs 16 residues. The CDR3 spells CASSLFRSELPNGYTF. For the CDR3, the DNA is TGCGCCAGCAGCTTGTTTCGCTCGGAGCTACCGAATGGCTACACCTTC.

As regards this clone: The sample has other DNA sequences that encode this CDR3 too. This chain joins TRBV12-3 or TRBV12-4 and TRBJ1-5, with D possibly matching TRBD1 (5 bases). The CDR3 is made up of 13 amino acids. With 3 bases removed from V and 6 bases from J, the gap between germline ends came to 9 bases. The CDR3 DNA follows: TGTGCCAGCAGTTTTGGCGGGGGTCAGCCCCAGCATTTT. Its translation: CASSFGGGQPQHF.

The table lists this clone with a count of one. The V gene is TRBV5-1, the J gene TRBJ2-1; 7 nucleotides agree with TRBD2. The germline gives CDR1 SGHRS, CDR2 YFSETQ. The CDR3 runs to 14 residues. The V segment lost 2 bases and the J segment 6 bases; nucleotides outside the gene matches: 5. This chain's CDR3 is CASSFYPSGNEQFF. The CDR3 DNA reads TGCGCCAGCAGCTTCTATCCTAGCGGCAATGAGCAGTTCTTC. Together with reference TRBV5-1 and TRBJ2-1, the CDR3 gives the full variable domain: KAGVTQTPRYLIKTRGQQVTLSCSPISGHRSVSWYQQTPGQGLQFLFEYFSETQRNKGNFPGRFSGRQFSNSRSEMNVSTLELGDSALYLCASSFYPSGNEQFFGPGTRLTVL.

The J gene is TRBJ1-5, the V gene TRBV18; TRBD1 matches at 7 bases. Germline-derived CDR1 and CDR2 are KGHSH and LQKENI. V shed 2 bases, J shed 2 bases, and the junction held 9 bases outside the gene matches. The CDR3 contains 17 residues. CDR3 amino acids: CASSPTGNQGGNQPQHF. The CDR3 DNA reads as TGTGCCAGCTCACCAACAGGGAACCAGGGGGGCAATCAGCCCCAGCATTTT. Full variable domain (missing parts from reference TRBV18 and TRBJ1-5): NAGVMQNPRHLVRRRGQEARLRCSPMKGHSHVYWYRQLPEEGLKFMVYLQKENIIDESGMPKERFSAEFPKEGPSILRIQQVVRGDSAAYFCASSPTGNQGGNQPQHFGDGTRLSIL.

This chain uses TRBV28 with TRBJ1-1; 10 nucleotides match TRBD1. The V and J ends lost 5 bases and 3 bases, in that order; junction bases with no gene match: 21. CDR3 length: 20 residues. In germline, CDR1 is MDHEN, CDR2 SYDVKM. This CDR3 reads CASSPTGFSGTGAADTEAFF. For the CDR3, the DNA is TGTGCCAGCAGTCCAACGGGCTTCAGTGGGACAGGGGCCGCGGACACTGAAGCTTTCTTT.

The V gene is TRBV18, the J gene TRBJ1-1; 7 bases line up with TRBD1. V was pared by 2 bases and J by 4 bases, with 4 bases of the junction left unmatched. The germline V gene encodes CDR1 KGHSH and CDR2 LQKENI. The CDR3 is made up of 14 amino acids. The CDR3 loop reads CASSPTGESTEAFF. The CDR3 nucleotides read TGTGCCAGCTCACCAACAGGGGAGAGCACTGAAGCTTTCTTT. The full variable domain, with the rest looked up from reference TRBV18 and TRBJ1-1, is NAGVMQNPRHLVRRRGQEARLRCSPMKGHSHVYWYRQLPEEGLKFMVYLQKENIIDESGMPKERFSAEFPKEGPSILRIQQVVRGDSAAYFCASSPTGESTEAFFGQGTRLTVV.